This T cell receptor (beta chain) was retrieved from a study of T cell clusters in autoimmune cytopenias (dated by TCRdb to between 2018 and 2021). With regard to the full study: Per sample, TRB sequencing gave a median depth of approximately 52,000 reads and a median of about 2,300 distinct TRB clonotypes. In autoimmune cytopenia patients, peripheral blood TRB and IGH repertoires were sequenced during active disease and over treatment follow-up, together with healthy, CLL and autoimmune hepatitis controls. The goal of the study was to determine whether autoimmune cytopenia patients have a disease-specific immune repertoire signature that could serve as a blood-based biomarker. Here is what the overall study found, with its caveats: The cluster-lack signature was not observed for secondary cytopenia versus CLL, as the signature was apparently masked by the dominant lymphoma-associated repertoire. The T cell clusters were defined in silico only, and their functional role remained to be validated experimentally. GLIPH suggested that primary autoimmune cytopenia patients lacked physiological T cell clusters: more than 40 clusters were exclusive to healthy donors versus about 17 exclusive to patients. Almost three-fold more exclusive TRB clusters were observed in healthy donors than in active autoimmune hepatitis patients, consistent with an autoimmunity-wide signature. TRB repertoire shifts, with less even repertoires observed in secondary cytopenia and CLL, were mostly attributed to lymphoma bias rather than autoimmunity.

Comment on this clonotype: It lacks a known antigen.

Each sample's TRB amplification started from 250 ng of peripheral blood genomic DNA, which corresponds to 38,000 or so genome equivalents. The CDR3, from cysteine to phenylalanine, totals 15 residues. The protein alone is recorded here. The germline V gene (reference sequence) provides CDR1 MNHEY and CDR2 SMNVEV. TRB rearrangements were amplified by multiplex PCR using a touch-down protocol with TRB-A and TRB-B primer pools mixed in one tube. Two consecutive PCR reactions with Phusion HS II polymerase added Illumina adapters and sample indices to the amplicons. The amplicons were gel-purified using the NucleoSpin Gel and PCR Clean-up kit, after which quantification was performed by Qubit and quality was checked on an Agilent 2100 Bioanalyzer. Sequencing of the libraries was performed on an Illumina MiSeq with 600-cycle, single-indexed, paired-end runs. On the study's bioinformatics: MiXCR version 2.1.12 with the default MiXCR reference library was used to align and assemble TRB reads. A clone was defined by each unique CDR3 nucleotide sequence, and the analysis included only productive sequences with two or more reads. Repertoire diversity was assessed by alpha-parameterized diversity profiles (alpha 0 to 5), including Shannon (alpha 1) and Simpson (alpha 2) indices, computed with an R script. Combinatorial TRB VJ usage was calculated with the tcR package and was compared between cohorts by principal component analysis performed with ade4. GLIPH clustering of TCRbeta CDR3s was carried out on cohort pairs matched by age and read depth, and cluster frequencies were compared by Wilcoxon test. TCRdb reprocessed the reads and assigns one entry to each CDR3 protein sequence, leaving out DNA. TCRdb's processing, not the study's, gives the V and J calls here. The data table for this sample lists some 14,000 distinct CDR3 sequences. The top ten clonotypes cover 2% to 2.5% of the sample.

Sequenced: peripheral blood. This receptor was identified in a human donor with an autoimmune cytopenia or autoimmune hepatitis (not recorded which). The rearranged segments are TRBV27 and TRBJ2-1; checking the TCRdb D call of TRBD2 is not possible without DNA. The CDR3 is CASSFRNSGIGEQFF.